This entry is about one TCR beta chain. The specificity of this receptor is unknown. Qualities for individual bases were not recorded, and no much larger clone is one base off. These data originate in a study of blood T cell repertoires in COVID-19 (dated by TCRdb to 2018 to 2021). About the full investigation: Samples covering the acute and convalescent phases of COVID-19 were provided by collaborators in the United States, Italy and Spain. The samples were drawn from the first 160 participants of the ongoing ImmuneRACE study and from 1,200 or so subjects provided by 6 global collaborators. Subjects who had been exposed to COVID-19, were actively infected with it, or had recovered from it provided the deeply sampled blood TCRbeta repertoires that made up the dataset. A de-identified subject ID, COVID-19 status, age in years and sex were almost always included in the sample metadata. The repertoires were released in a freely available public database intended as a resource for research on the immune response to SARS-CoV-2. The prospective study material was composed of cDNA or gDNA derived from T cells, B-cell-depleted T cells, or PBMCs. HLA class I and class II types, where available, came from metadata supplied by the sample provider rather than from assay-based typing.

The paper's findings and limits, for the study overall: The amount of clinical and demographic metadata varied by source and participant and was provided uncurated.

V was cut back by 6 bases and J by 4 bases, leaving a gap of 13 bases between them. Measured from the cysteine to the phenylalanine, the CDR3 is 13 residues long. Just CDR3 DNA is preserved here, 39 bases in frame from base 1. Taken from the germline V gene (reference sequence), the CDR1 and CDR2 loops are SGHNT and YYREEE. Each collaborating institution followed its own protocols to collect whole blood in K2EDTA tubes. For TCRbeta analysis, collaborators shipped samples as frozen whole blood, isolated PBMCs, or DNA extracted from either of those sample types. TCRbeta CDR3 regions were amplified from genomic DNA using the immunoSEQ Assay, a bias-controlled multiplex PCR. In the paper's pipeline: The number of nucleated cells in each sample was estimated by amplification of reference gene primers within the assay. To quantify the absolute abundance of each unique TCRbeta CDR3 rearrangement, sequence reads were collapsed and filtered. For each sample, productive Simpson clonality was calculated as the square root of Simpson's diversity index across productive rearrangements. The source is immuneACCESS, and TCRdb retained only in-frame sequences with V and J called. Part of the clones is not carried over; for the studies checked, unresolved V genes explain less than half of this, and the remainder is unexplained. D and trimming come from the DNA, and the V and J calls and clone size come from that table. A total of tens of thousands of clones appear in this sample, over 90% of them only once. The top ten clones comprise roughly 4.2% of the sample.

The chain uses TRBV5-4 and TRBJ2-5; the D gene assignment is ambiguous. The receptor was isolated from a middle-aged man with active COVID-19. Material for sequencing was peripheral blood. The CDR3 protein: CASNPEWAETQYF. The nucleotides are TGTGCCAGCAACCCAGAGTGGGCAGAGACCCAGTACTTC.